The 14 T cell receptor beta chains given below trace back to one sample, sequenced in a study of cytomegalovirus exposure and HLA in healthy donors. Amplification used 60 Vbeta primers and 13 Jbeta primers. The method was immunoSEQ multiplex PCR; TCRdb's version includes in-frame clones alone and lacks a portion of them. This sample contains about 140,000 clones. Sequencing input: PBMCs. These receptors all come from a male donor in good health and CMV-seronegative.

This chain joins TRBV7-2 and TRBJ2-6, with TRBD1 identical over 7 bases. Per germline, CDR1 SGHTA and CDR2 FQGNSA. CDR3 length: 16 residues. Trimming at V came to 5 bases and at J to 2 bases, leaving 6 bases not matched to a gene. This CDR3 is CASSPDRVTGANVLTF. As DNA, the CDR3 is TGTGCCAGCAGCCCCGACAGGGTTACTGGGGCCAACGTCCTGACTTTC.

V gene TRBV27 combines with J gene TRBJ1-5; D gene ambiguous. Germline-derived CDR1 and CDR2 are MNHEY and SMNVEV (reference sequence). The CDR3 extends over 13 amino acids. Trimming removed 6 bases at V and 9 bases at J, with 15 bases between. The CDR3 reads CASSQERTRPQHF. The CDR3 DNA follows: TGTGCCAGCAGCCAGGAACGGACTAGGCCCCAGCATTTT.

CDR3 protein: CASSLQGRGYNQPQHF. CDR3 DNA: TGTGCCAGCAGTTTGCAGGGTAGGGGATACAATCAGCCCCAGCATTTT. The rearrangement uses TRBV27 and TRBJ1-5; TRBD1 is a possible D gene (5 bases). The CDR3 spans 16 residues. V was cut by 3 bases and J by 3 bases, with 15 bases left in between. Germline assignment: CDR1 MNHEY and CDR2 SMNVEV (reference sequence).

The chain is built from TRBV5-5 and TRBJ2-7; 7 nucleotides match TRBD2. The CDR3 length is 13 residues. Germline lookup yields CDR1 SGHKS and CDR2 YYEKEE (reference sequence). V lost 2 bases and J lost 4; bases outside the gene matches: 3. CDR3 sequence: CASSFGAGYEQYF. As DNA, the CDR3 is TGTGCCAGCAGCTTTGGAGCGGGGTACGAGCAGTACTTC. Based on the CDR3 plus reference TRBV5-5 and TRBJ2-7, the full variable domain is DAGVTQSPTHLIKTRGQQVTLRCSPISGHKSVSWYQQVLGQGPQFIFQYYEKEERGRGNFPDRFSARQFPNYSSELNVNALLLGDSALYLCASSFGAGYEQYFGPGTRLTVT.

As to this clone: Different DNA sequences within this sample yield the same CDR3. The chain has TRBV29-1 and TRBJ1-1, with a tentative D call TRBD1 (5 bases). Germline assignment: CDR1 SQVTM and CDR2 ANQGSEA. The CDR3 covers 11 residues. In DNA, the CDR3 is TGCAGTGGGGCCGGCGGGGGGGAAGCTTTCTTT. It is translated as CSGAGGGEAFF.

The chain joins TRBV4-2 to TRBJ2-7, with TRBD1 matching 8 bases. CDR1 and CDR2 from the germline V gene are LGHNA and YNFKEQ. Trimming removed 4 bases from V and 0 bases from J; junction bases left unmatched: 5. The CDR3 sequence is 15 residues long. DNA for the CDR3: TGTGCCAGCAGCCGGGGACAGGAGAACTCCTACGAGCAGTACTTC. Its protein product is CASSRGQENSYEQYF.

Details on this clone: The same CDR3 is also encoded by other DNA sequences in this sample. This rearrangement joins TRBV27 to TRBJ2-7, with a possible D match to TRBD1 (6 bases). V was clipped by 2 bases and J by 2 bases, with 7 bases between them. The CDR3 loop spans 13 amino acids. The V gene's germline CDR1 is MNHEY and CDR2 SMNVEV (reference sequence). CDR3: CASSLNRAYEQYF. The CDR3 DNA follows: TGTGCCAGCAGTTTAAACAGGGCCTACGAGCAGTACTTC.

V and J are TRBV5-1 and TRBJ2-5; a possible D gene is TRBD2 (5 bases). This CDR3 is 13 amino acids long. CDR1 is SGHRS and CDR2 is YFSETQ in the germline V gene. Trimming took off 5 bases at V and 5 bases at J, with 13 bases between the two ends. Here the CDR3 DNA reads TGCGCCAGCAGAACCGGCCCGGGGGAGACCCAGTACTTC. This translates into CASRTGPGETQYF. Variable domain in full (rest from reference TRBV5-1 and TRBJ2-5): KAGVTQTPRYLIKTRGQQVTLSCSPISGHRSVSWYQQTPGQGLQFLFEYFSETQRNKGNFPGRFSGRQFSNSRSEMNVSTLELGDSALYLCASRTGPGETQYFGPGTRLLVL.

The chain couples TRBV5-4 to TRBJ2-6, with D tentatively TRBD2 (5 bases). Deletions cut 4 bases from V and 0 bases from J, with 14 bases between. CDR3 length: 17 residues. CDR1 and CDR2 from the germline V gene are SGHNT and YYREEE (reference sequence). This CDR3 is CASSEDAGLSGANVLTF. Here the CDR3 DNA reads TGTGCCAGCAGCGAAGACGCAGGACTCTCTGGGGCCAACGTCCTGACTTTC.

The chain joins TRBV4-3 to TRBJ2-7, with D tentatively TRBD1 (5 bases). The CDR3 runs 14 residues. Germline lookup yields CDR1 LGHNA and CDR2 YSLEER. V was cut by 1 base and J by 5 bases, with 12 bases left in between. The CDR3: CASSQVTGAHEQYF. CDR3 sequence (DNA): TGCGCCAGCAGCCAAGTTACAGGCGCCCACGAGCAGTACTTC.

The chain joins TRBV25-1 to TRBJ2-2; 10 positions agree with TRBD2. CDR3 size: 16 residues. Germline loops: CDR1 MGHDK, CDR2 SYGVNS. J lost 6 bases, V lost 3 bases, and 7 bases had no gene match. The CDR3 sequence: CASSDPVAGGSGELFF. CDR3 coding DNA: TGTGCCAGCAGTGACCCCGTAGCGGGGGGATCCGGGGAGCTGTTTTTT.

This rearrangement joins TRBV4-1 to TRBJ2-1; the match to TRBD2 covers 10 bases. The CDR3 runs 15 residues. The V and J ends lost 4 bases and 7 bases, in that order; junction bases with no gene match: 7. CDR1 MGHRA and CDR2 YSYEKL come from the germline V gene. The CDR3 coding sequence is TGCGCCAGCAGCCTCCCTAGCGGGAGTCATAATGAGCAGTTCTTC. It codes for CASSLPSGSHNEQFF.

In DNA, the CDR3 is TGTGCCTGCCTCGACAGGGTTGATTCACCCCTCCACTTT. Translated, it gives CACLDRVDSPLHF. This chain connects TRBV30 to TRBJ1-6; 7 bases are a match to TRBD1. The germline V gene encodes CDR1 GTSNPN and CDR2 SVGIG (reference sequence). This CDR3 spans 13 amino acids. The V gene end was trimmed by 6 bases and the J gene end by 8 bases; junction bases not matched to a gene: 7.

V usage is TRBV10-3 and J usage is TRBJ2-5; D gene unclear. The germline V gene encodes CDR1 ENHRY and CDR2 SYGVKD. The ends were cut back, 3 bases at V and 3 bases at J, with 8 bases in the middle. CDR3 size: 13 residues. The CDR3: CAISDQGEETQYF. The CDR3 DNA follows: TGTGCCATCAGTGACCAAGGAGAAGAGACCCAGTACTTC.